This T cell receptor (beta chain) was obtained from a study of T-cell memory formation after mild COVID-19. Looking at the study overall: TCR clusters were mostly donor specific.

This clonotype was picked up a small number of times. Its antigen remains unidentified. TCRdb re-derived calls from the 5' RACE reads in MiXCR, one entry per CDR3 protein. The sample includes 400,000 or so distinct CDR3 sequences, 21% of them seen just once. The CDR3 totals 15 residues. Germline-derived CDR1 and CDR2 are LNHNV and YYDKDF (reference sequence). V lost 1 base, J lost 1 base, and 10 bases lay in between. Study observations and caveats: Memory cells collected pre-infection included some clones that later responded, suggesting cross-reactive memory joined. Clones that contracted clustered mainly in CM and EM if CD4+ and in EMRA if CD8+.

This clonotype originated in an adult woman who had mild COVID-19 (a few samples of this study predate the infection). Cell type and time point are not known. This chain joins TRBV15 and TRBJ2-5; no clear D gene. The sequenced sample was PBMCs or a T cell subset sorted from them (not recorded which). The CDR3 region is CATSRGSTPQETQYF. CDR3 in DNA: TGTGCCACCAGCAGAGGCAGTACTCCCCAAGAGACCCAGTACTTC.